These 5 T cell receptor beta chains originate from one sample sequenced in a study of shared clonotypes between healthy human individuals. TCRdb's table, derived via immunoSEQ multiplex PCR, lists solely in-frame clones and lacks some. The sample consists of approximately 1,500,000 clones, under 99% of them appearing once. Sequencing was carried out using naive CD4+ T cells sorted from blood. Subset of the sample: CD45RA+ positively selected. The receptors were sampled from a man aged 25 to 40 in good health.

The chain recombines TRBV5-1 with TRBJ2-7; D not resolved. Trimming left V 1 base short and J 2 bases short, with 13 bases between. CDR1 SGHRS and CDR2 YFSETQ come from the germline V gene. The CDR3 sequence is 15 residues long. The DNA for the CDR3 is TGCGCCAGCAGCTTGTGGGCCAGCCCTACCTACGAGCAGTACTTC. Translation gives CASSLWASPTYEQYF.

The CDR3, as DNA: TGCGCCAGCAGCTTACTCCCGGGACAGGGATCAGATACGCAGTATTTT. This codes for CASSLLPGQGSDTQYF. This sequence joins TRBV5-1 and TRBJ2-3; 9 bases align to TRBD1. The length of the CDR3 is 16 residues. J was trimmed by 4 bases and V by 2 bases; bases with no gene match: 8. Germline V CDR1 and CDR2: SGHRS, YFSETQ. Filled out from reference TRBV5-1 and TRBJ2-3, the complete variable domain reads KAGVTQTPRYLIKTRGQQVTLSCSPISGHRSVSWYQQTPGQGLQFLFEYFSETQRNKGNFPGRFSGRQFSNSRSEMNVSTLELGDSALYLCASSLLPGQGSDTQYFGPGTRLTVL.

The chain is built from TRBV27 and TRBJ2-5; possibly TRBD1 for D (8 bases). From germline, CDR1 is MNHEY and CDR2 SMNVEV (reference sequence). The CDR3 length is 15 residues. Trimming removed 2 bases at V and 4 bases at J, with 14 bases between. This CDR3 is CASSLRTGRGETQYF. The CDR3 DNA reads TGTGCCAGCAGTTTACGGACAGGGAGGGGAGAGACCCAGTACTTC.

The chain employs TRBV7-9 and TRBJ2-7; TRBD2 matches 8 bases. Germline V gene sequence: CDR1 SEHNR, CDR2 FQNEAQ (reference sequence). CDR3 length: 15 residues. Trimming removed 1 base from V and 2 bases from J; junction bases left unmatched: 4. The CDR3 sequence is CASSLEPGGPYEQYF. CDR3 sequence (DNA): TGTGCCAGCAGCTTAGAGCCGGGAGGGCCCTACGAGCAGTACTTC.

This clone was counted once. The rearrangement joins TRBV5-1 to TRBJ1-2, with D perhaps matching TRBD1 (5 bases). The CDR3 is made up of 15 amino acids. The germline V gene has CDR1 SGHRS and CDR2 YFSETQ. V was trimmed by 5 bases and J by 6 bases, leaving 20 bases between them. The CDR3 coding sequence is TGCGCCAGCAGTTCGGGGGGTATTGAGTTGGATGGCTACACCTTC. It is translated as CASSSGGIELDGYTF.